The 27 T cell receptor beta chains presented below share a single source sample, sequenced in a study of CD8+ T cells in alopecia areata. cDNA serving as the sequencing template came from extracted, reverse transcribed RNA. Here immunoSEQ multiplex PCR was the method, and the copy in TCRdb shows in-frame clones only, minus some. Among 150,000 to 190,000 clones listed, about 53% were seen once. Sample: CD8+ T cells sorted from blood, taken at week 0. Source of these receptors: a human donor with alopecia areata.

This clone has only a few counts. This rearrangement joins TRBV5-1 to TRBJ2-7; weak D call: TRBD2 (6 bases). The CDR3 runs 14 residues. Trimming took 4 bases from V and 4 from J, leaving 15 bases between them. From germline, CDR1 is SGHRS and CDR2 YFSETQ. The CDR3: CASSPDVGTYEQYF. The DNA for the CDR3 is TGCGCCAGCAGCCCCGACGTCGGGACTTACGAGCAGTACTTC.

The chain joins TRBV30 to TRBJ1-2; the D gene is possibly TRBD1 (5 bases). The V gene's germline CDR1 is GTSNPN and CDR2 SVGIG (reference sequence). Trimming removed 0 bases at V and 6 bases at J, with 8 bases between. The CDR3 is 12 amino acids. CDR3 amino acids: CAWSVARDGYTF. CDR3 nucleotides: TGTGCCTGGAGTGTAGCCAGGGATGGCTACACCTTC.

The V gene is TRBV29-1, the J gene TRBJ1-2; D is unclear. The CDR3 totals 12 residues. V dropped 1 base and J dropped 3 bases, with 6 bases sitting between them. The germline V gene encodes CDR1 SQVTM and CDR2 ANQGSEA. This chain's CDR3 is CSVEAGDYGYTF. The CDR3 DNA reads as TGCAGCGTTGAAGCAGGAGACTATGGCTACACCTTC. The full variable domain, in which reference TRBV29-1 and TRBJ1-2 provide the parts outside the CDR3, is SAVISQKPSRDICQRGTSLTIQCQVDSQVTMMFWYRQQPGQSLTLIATANQGSEATYESGFVIDKFPISRPNLTFSTLTVSNMSPEDSSIYLCSVEAGDYGYTFGSGTRLTVV.

In its sample, this clone was seen a few times. The rearrangement links TRBV6-5 to TRBJ2-2, with D possibly TRBD1 on 5 matching bases. Germline V CDR1 and CDR2: MNHEY, SVGAGI. The V gene lost 8 bases and the J gene lost 6 bases, with 7 bases spanning the gap. The CDR3 extends over 11 amino acids. DNA of the CDR3: TGTGCCAGCGCAGGGCCCGGGGAGCTGTTTTTT. It encodes CASAGPGELFF.

J is TRBJ1-2 and V is TRBV29-1, with 8 bases matching TRBD1. This CDR3 region has 12 residues. Germline lookup yields CDR1 SQVTM and CDR2 ANQGSEA. The V and J ends lost 4 bases and 7 bases, in that order; junction bases with no gene match: 5. CDR3 residues: CSVAGRGLGYTF. The CDR3 coding sequence is TGCAGCGTTGCCGGCAGGGGGCTTGGCTACACCTTC.

As to this clone: The junction shows a germline mismatch at one end, possibly a read error. The chain carries TRBV29-1 and TRBJ1-2, with D uncertain. Germline lookup yields CDR1 SQVTM and CDR2 ANQGSEA. The CDR3 covers 11 residues. CDR3: CSVEGVDHRVF. The CDR3 region has the DNA TGCAGCGTTGAAGGAGTCGACCATCGCGTCTTC. Combining the CDR3 with reference TRBV29-1 and TRBJ1-2 gives the whole variable domain SAVISQKPSRDICQRGTSLTIQCQVDSQVTMMFWYRQQPGQSLTLIATANQGSEATYESGFVIDKFPISRPNLTFSTLTVSNMSPEDSSIYLCSVEGVDHRVFGSGTRLTVV.

The chain employs TRBV4-3 and TRBJ2-3; D unresolved. Trimming shortened V by 0 bases and J by 1 base, and 11 bases separated the two germline ends. Germline V gene lookup returns CDR1 LGHNA and CDR2 YSLEER. This CDR3 is 16 amino acids long. CDR3 coding DNA: TGCGCCAGCAGCCAAGACGGTCTTACAGGCACAGATACGCAGTATTTT. Translating it yields CASSQDGLTGTDTQYF.

This clone was observed a handful of times. This sequence joins TRBV7-2 and TRBJ1-1; D might be TRBD1 (5 bases). CDR1 and CDR2 from the germline V gene are SGHTA and FQGNSA. This CDR3 comprises 13 residues. V shed 2 bases and J shed 5 bases, with 9 bases lying between them. The CDR3 DNA follows: TGTGCCAGCAGCTTACAGGGTTTGACTGAAGCTTTCTTT. Translating it yields CASSLQGLTEAFF.

This sequence joins TRBV5-6 and TRBJ1-1; D unclear. CDR3 size: 16 residues. The ends were cut back, 4 bases at V and 2 bases at J, with 18 bases in the middle. Germline-derived CDR1 and CDR2 are SGHDT and YYEEEE. As DNA, the CDR3 is TGTGCCAGCAGCGCCGGACGGAAGATCCCAAACACTGAAGCTTTCTTT. This gives the protein CASSAGRKIPNTEAFF.

The rearrangement uses TRBV9 and TRBJ2-1, with 8 bases lining up with TRBD2. Per the germline V gene, CDR1 is SGDLS and CDR2 is YYNGEE. With 2 bases clipped from V and 1 base from J, the junction kept 8 bases outside the gene matches. The CDR3 spans 17 residues. CDR3 nucleotides: TGTGCCAGCAGCGTGGCTCGCGGGGGGCAGTCCTACAATGAGCAGTTCTTC. Amino acid sequence: CASSVARGGQSYNEQFF.

The rearrangement uses TRBV4-3 and TRBJ2-5; D is ambiguous. V lost 3 bases and J 0 bases, leaving 14 bases between the germline ends. This CDR3 contains 16 residues. The germline gives CDR1 LGHNA, CDR2 YSLEER. The DNA of the CDR3 is TGCGCCAGCAGCCAGTCCCTACAGTTATACCAAGAGACCCAGTACTTC. Its translation is CASSQSLQLYQETQYF.

The V call is TRBV30, the J call TRBJ1-4; D perhaps matches TRBD1 (6 bases). The germline V gene encodes CDR1 GTSNPN and CDR2 SVGIG (reference sequence). Trimming took off 5 bases at V and 7 bases at J, with 14 bases between the two ends. There are 13 residues in the CDR3. The CDR3 DNA reads as TGTGCCTGGGGGACCGGGACACTTGAAAAACTGTTTTTT. This codes for CAWGTGTLEKLFF. The whole variable domain, filled in from reference TRBV30 and TRBJ1-4, reads SQTIHQWPATLVQPVGSPLSLECTVEGTSNPNLYWYRQAAGRGLQLLFYSVGIGQISSEVPQNLSASRPQDRQFILSSKKLLLSDSGFYLCAWGTGTLEKLFFGSGTQLSVL.

This chain joins TRBV10-1 and TRBJ2-1, with D unresolved. V was cut by 3 bases and J by 10 bases, with 16 bases left in between. The length of the CDR3 is 14 residues. Germline V gene data show CDR1 as WNHNN and CDR2 as SYGVQD (reference sequence). CDR3 amino acids: CASSEDLGSREQFF. As DNA, the CDR3 is TGCGCCAGCAGTGAAGATCTTGGCAGTCGGGAGCAGTTCTTC.

V usage is TRBV6-6 and J usage is TRBJ2-6; either TRBD1 or TRBD2 may supply D (5 bases each). There are 15 residues in the CDR3. Germline V CDR1 and CDR2: MNHNY, SVGAGI (reference sequence). Trimming shortened V by 4 bases and J by 2 bases, and 9 bases separated the two germline ends. The CDR3 coding sequence is TGTGCCAGCAGTTTAGGGACCCCTGGGGCCAACGTCCTGACTTTC. Protein sequence: CASSLGTPGANVLTF.

This clone was observed a single time. J is TRBJ2-3 and V is TRBV7-2; D is undetermined. CDR1 is SGHTA, CDR2 FQGNSA, per germline. V was shortened by 1 base and J by 2 bases, with 7 bases between the two germline ends. This CDR3 region has 14 residues. The DNA for the CDR3 is TGTGCCAGCAGCTTAGTCCGGATCACAGATACGCAGTATTTT. Translating gives CASSLVRITDTQYF.

The rearrangement links TRBV23-1 to TRBJ2-1, with D maybe TRBD1 (5 bases). Being an ORF, TRBV23-1 has a function that is uncertain. The germline V and J ends were trimmed by 2 bases and 14 bases, with 16 bases remaining between them. The CDR3 runs 13 residues. The CDR3 here is CASSQPHRPGEFF. The CDR3 coding sequence is TGCGCCAGCAGTCAACCCCACAGGCCTGGGGAGTTCTTC.

V and J are TRBV11-2 and TRBJ2-7; possibly TRBD2 for D (5 bases). Trimming shortened V by 6 bases and J by 3 bases, and 15 bases separated the two germline ends. Germline values: CDR1 SGHAT, CDR2 FQNNGV. The CDR3 sequence is 14 residues long. The CDR3 loop is CASSSPEAFYEQYF. The CDR3 bases are TGTGCCAGCAGTTCACCGGAGGCGTTCTACGAGCAGTACTTC.

This clone was found a few times. The V and J genes are TRBV11-3 and TRBJ2-1; 8 bases align to TRBD2. Germline V gives CDR1 SGHNT, CDR2 YENEEA. Unmatched junction bases numbered 5, after V lost 4 bases and J lost 6 bases. The CDR3 is 14 amino acids. The CDR3 sequence is CASSSGGGPNEQFF. The CDR3 bases are TGTGCCAGCAGCTCTGGCGGGGGGCCCAATGAGCAGTTCTTC.

The genes are TRBV27 and TRBJ2-2; TRBD1 matches 8 bases. J lost 5 bases, V lost 4 bases, and 9 bases had no gene match. The V gene's germline CDR1 is MNHEY and CDR2 SMNVEV (reference sequence). The length of the CDR3 is 16 residues. The CDR3 region is CASSYSTGERTGELFF. As DNA, the CDR3 is TGTGCCAGCAGTTACTCGACAGGGGAGAGGACCGGGGAGCTGTTTTTT.

The chain carries TRBV30 and TRBJ1-3, with D unclear. The CDR3 has 15 residues. Between the trimmed V and J ends, which lost 0 bases and 2 bases, there was a span of 11 bases. Germline CDR1 reads GTSNPN; CDR2 reads SVGIG (reference sequence). CDR3 region: CAWSVGGDTGNTIYF. CDR3 coding DNA: TGTGCCTGGAGTGTGGGAGGCGATACTGGAAACACCATATATTTT.

Here the CDR3 reads CAISDRSFNQPQHF. In nucleotides, the CDR3 is TGTGCCATCAGTGACAGGTCTTTCAATCAGCCCCAGCATTTT. V gene TRBV10-3 combines with J gene TRBJ1-5; D is undetermined. The CDR3 extends over 14 amino acids. Germline values: CDR1 ENHRY, CDR2 SYGVKD. V was cut by 3 bases and J by 3 bases, with 9 bases left in between.

The J gene is TRBJ1-2, the V gene TRBV6-5; D uncertain. The CDR3 has 11 amino acids. From germline, CDR1 is MNHEY and CDR2 SVGAGI. V lost 8 bases, J lost 6 bases, and 10 bases lay in between. The CDR3 nucleotides read TGTGCCAGCGGAGACGGGAATGGCTACACCTTC. Translated, it gives CASGDGNGYTF.

Regarding this clone: The same CDR3 arises from other DNA sequences in this sample as well. V usage is TRBV20-1 and J usage is TRBJ1-1, with TRBD1 matching over 7 bases. Trimming cost V 6 bases and J 5 bases; bases outside gene matches: 3. The CDR3 loop spans 11 amino acids. Per the germline V gene, CDR1 is DFQATT and CDR2 is SNEGSKA (reference sequence). CDR3 region: CSARQGTEAFF. The CDR3 DNA is TGCAGTGCGAGACAGGGAACTGAAGCTTTCTTT.

This clone came up once. This rearrangement joins TRBV14 to TRBJ2-5; D may correspond to TRBD1 or TRBD2 (5 bases each). V was cut by 4 bases and J by 2 bases, with 26 bases left in between. This CDR3 is 19 amino acids long. CDR1 is SGHDN and CDR2 is FVKESK in the germline V gene. The CDR3 sequence is CASSPGGVRGLTGQETQYF. The CDR3 nucleotides are TGTGCCAGCAGCCCTGGCGGCGTGAGGGGCCTAACGGGGCAAGAGACCCAGTACTTC.

CDR3 DNA sequence: TGTGCCAGCAGGGGAGGGGACGAGCAGTACTTC. It translates to CASRGGDEQYF. The chain links TRBV27 to TRBJ2-7; 7 positions agree with TRBD2. This CDR3 contains 11 residues. Unmatched junction bases numbered 1, after V lost 6 bases and J lost 5 bases. Germline values: CDR1 MNHEY, CDR2 SMNVEV (reference sequence).

The chain couples TRBV4-3 to TRBJ2-7; 10 bases match TRBD1. The germline V gene encodes CDR1 LGHNA and CDR2 YSLEER. The junction had 19 bases not matched to a gene; V was cut back by 2 bases and J by 3 bases. The CDR3 totals 20 residues. In nucleotides, the CDR3 is TGCGCCAGCAGCCAACTAACCCCCGGGACAGGGGAAGGTGAAGGCTACGAGCAGTACTTC. It translates to CASSQLTPGTGEGEGYEQYF.

The chain couples TRBV2 to TRBJ2-7, with TRBD2 matching 7 bases. Germline V gives CDR1 SNHLY, CDR2 FYNNEI. With V trimmed by 4 bases and J by 4 bases, 4 bases remained unmatched. The CDR3 has 13 residues. The chain's CDR3 is CASSGREGYEQYF. DNA of the CDR3: TGTGCCAGCAGTGGCAGGGAGGGGTACGAGCAGTACTTC.